A single sample is the source of the 17 T cell receptor beta chains below, sequenced in a study of Tregs in tolerant kidney transplant recipients (dated 2019 in TCRdb). Related donors were used in the transplants with nonmyeloablative bone marrow transplantation, and mixed chimerism was transient in the human trials. The library was built by means of the immunoSEQ multiplex PCR assay. TCRdb's version of the immuneACCESS table is confined to in-frame rearrangements and falls short of the full clone set. An unresolved V gene accounts for under half of the shortfall where checked; the remainder is of unknown origin. Recorded for this sample are about 81,000 clones; around nine tenths of them occurred a single time. The top ten hold around 1.6% of the sample. This specimen consisted of CD4+ T cells from blood (PBMCs), obtained 24 months after the transplant. These receptors were taken from a human patient who received a combined kidney and bone marrow transplant. After a transplant, not all T cells may be the patient's own; some may come from the graft donor.

This clone was counted a few times. The chain uses TRBV2 and TRBJ1-3, with D possibly TRBD1 on 6 matching bases. The germline gives CDR1 SNHLY, CDR2 FYNNEI. V lost 9 bases and J lost 3, with 12 bases in between. This CDR3 has 13 amino acids. In DNA form, the CDR3 reads TGTGCCAGTACAGGGTCTTTTGGAAACACCATATATTTT. This encodes CASTGSFGNTIYF.

This CDR3 reads CASSKDSYEQYF. The CDR3 DNA is TGTGCCAGCAGCAAGGACAGCTACGAGCAGTACTTC. This chain links TRBV5-4 with TRBJ2-7, with D possibly TRBD1 on 6 matching bases. Trimming stripped 4 bases from V and 3 bases from J, with 8 bases between. Germline CDR1 is SGHNT and CDR2 is YYREEE (reference sequence). The length of the CDR3 is 12 residues.

The J gene is TRBJ2-7, the V gene TRBV5-5; 8 bases agree with TRBD1. The CDR3 sequence is 13 residues long. Germline assignment: CDR1 SGHKS and CDR2 YYEKEE (reference sequence). The V gene end was trimmed by 4 bases and the J gene end by 7 bases; junction bases not matched to a gene: 7. The DNA for the CDR3 is TGTGCCAGCAGCATTAGGACAGGGAGAGAGCAGTACTTC. Translation gives CASSIRTGREQYF.

The V and J genes are TRBV5-6 and TRBJ1-1; D gene ambiguous. This CDR3 is built from 11 residues. Deletions cut 3 bases from V and 5 bases from J, with 5 bases between. Germline CDR1 reads SGHDT; CDR2 reads YYEEEE. The DNA for the CDR3 is TGTGCCAGCAGCTCGCGAACTGAAGCTTTCTTT. Its translation: CASSSRTEAFF.

CDR3 amino acids: CSATGDYEQYF. CDR3 coding DNA: TGCAGTGCGACGGGAGACTACGAGCAGTACTTC. V is TRBV20-1 and J is TRBJ2-7; D is perhaps TRBD2 (6 bases). V was shortened by 6 bases and J by 3 bases, with 9 bases between the two germline ends. Germline CDR1 is DFQATT and CDR2 is SNEGSKA (reference sequence). The CDR3 runs to 11 residues.

J is TRBJ1-5 and V is TRBV2; the match to TRBD1 covers 7 bases. The CDR3 is 14 residues long. CDR1 and CDR2 (germline): SNHLY, FYNNEI. V was clipped by 6 bases and J by 0 bases; unmatched bases: 2. CDR3 DNA sequence: TGTGCCAGCAGCCGGGACAGTAGCAATCAGCCCCAGCATTTT. It codes for CASSRDSSNQPQHF.

This chain connects TRBV30 to TRBJ1-6; weak D call: TRBD1 (5 bases). V was shortened by 5 bases and J by 7 bases, with 12 bases between the two germline ends. The length of the CDR3 is 13 residues. The germline V gene has CDR1 GTSNPN and CDR2 SVGIG (reference sequence). In DNA, the CDR3 is TGTGCCTGGGTTACGGGGGGAAATTCACCCCTCCACTTT. Protein: CAWVTGGNSPLHF.

V and J are TRBV7-2 and TRBJ2-3; D gene uncertain. V lost 1 base, J lost 4 bases, and 3 bases lay in between. The germline gives CDR1 SGHTA, CDR2 FQGNSA. The CDR3 runs 12 residues. The CDR3 sequence: CASSLVADTQYF. The DNA for the CDR3 is TGTGCCAGCAGCTTAGTAGCAGATACGCAGTATTTT.

The V gene is TRBV27, the J gene TRBJ2-2; D gene uncertain. Germline V lookup: CDR1 MNHEY, CDR2 SMNVEV (reference sequence). V gave up 0 bases and J gave up 5 bases, with 10 bases separating them. The CDR3 is 15 residues long. The CDR3 sequence is CASSLSSRMTGELFF. As DNA, the CDR3 is TGTGCCAGCAGTTTATCTTCCAGGATGACCGGGGAGCTGTTTTTT.

The chain couples TRBV7-9 to TRBJ2-7; D is perhaps TRBD1 (6 bases). Trimming removed 3 bases from V and 6 bases from J, with 15 bases in between. Per the germline V gene, CDR1 is SEHNR and CDR2 is FQNEAQ (reference sequence). The CDR3 covers 14 residues. DNA for the CDR3: TGTGCCAGCAGCTTTAACAGGGAGACCGCCGAGCAGTACTTC. Protein product: CASSFNRETAEQYF.

The chain combines TRBV4-2 with TRBJ2-7; possible D gene TRBD2, 6 bases. The CDR3 loop spans 15 amino acids. CDR1 and CDR2 (germline): LGHNA, YNFKEQ. With 4 bases removed from V and 5 bases from J, the gap between germline ends came to 18 bases. The CDR3 loop is CASSPSRGVDDEQYF. CDR3 nucleotide sequence: TGTGCCAGCAGCCCCTCTCGCGGGGTAGACGACGAGCAGTACTTC.

The chain joins TRBV27 to TRBJ2-3; 11 positions match TRBD2. CDR3 length: 17 amino acids. CDR1 and CDR2 from the germline V gene are MNHEY and SMNVEV (reference sequence). V shed 3 bases, J shed 2 bases, and the junction held 7 bases outside the gene matches. The CDR3 loop is CASSFLLTSGATDTQYF. The DNA of the CDR3 is TGTGCCAGCAGTTTCCTCCTGACTAGCGGGGCCACAGATACGCAGTATTTT.

This clone was detected once. The CDR3 DNA is TGCGCCAGCAGCTCGGGACTAGCGGGAGTGGACGAGCAGTACTTC. Translating gives CASSSGLAGVDEQYF. This chain uses TRBV5-1 with TRBJ2-7; 14 nucleotides line up with TRBD2. Per germline, CDR1 SGHRS and CDR2 YFSETQ. V shed 3 bases, J shed 5 bases, and the junction held 4 bases outside the gene matches. CDR3 length equals 15 residues.

The chain carries TRBV15 and TRBJ2-3, with a possible D match to TRBD2 (6 bases). The CDR3 runs 14 residues. Per germline, CDR1 LNHNV and CDR2 YYDKDF (reference sequence). Trimming pared 5 bases from V and 0 bases from J, leaving 9 bases between. CDR3 in DNA: TGTGCCACCAGCCCCGGGACTAGCACAGATACGCAGTATTTT. Amino acids: CATSPGTSTDTQYF.

This clone appeared once. The chain couples TRBV29-1 to TRBJ1-3; the match to TRBD1 covers 7 bases. V dropped 4 bases and J dropped 3; count of bases not matched to a gene: 3. CDR1 is SQVTM and CDR2 is ANQGSEA in the germline V gene. The CDR3 is 13 amino acids. CDR3 DNA: TGCAGCGTTGTAAGGGACAGTGGAAACACCATATATTTT. Residues: CSVVRDSGNTIYF.

The chain joins TRBV5-1 to TRBJ1-1, with D tentatively TRBD1 (5 bases). The CDR3 totals 13 residues. In germline, CDR1 is SGHRS, CDR2 YFSETQ. The ends were cut back, 4 bases at V and 5 bases at J, with 12 bases in the middle. CDR3 loop: CASSPGERTEAFF. The DNA of the CDR3 is TGCGCCAGCAGCCCGGGGGAGCGGACTGAAGCTTTCTTT.

J is TRBJ1-1 and V is TRBV28; perhaps TRBD1 as D (5 bases). Germline assignment: CDR1 MDHEN and CDR2 SYDVKM. V dropped 3 bases and J dropped 8 bases, with 10 bases sitting between them. This CDR3 spans 12 amino acids. CDR3 sequence reads: CASSLDAGEAFF. CDR3 sequence (DNA): TGTGCCAGCAGTTTGGACGCAGGGGAAGCTTTCTTT.